Judged by abundance, the clone carrying this T cell receptor (beta chain) is medium-sized (0.01 to 0.1%). The antigen is undetermined. This record comes from a study of early T cells in non-severe SARS-CoV-2 infection. Study information: Sequencing was performed on bulk RNA from unsorted whole blood, leaving chains unpaired. General observations from the study: Matching results from VDJdb favored anti-spike CD8 responses, leaving private and CD4 specificities undetected.

As part of library construction, unique molecular identifiers were attached to individual cDNA molecules. One entry per CDR3 protein results from TCRdb running MiXCR on the 5' RACE reads. In the table there are approximately 64,000 distinct CDR3 sequences, roughly 18% of which are singletons. Germline loops: CDR1 SGHAT, CDR2 FQNNGV. The germline V and J ends were trimmed by 5 bases and 7 bases, with 18 bases remaining between them. CDR3 length equals 15 residues. Sequenced here: whole blood, sampled at baseline. The clonotype was recovered from an adult who was a healthcare worker with PCR-confirmed SARS-CoV-2 infection or an uninfected control (not recorded which). V and J are TRBV11-2 and TRBJ2-1, with D possibly called TRBD1 or TRBD2 (5 bases each). The DNA for the CDR3 is TGTGCCAGCAGCCCGGCGAGGGGTGTCGGAAATGAGCAGTTCTTC. Protein: CASSPARGVGNEQFF.